This TCR beta chain emerged from a study of human thymus T cells. Study results and limitations: It looked as if thymic and blood repertoires used V and J genes in a biased way.

Corrective surgery for congenital heart defects was being performed on the healthy Finnish infants who served as donors. Blood DNA came from all available leukocytes, not a fixed cell number. Looked up from germline, CDR1 is SGHRS and CDR2 is YFSETQ. The V gene lost 2 bases and the J gene lost 4 bases, with 12 bases spanning the gap. This CDR3 is 15 amino acids long. About this clone: Its specificity is not known.

Produced via immunoSEQ multiplex PCR; TCRdb's table is partial and in-frame only. This sample has under 70,000 clones, with 94% found just once. This sequence joins TRBV5-1 and TRBJ1-4, with a possible D match to TRBD1 (5 bases). The sequenced sample consisted of blood. The clonotype originates from a boy younger than two with a congenital heart defect but otherwise immunologically healthy. CDR3 coding DNA: TGCGCCAGCAGCTTTACCGGGACGGATAATGAAAAACTGTTTTTT. Protein sequence: CASSFTGTDNEKLFF.